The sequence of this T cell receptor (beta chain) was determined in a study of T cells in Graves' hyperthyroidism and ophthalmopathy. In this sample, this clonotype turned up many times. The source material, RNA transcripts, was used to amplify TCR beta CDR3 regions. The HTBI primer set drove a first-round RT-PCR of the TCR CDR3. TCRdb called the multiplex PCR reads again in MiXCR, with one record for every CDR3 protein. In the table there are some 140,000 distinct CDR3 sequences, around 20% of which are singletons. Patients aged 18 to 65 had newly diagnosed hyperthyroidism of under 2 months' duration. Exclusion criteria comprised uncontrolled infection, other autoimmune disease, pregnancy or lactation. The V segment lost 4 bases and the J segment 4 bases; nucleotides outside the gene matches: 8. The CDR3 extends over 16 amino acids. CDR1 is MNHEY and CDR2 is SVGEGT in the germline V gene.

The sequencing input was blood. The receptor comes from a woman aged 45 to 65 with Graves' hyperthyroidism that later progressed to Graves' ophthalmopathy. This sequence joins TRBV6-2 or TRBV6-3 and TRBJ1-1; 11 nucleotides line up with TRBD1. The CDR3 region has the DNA TGTGCCAGCAGTTCCTCTCTGGGACAGGGGGGCACTGAAGCTTTCTTT. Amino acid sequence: CASSSSLGQGGTEAFF.